One T cell receptor beta chain is described in this entry. This sample was included in a study of shared clonotypes between healthy human individuals. In germline, CDR1 is SGHRS, CDR2 YFSETQ. The CDR3 length is 18 residues. With 2 bases clipped from V and 1 base from J, the junction kept 14 bases outside the gene matches. Assay: immunoSEQ multiplex PCR; the TCRdb copy retains only in-frame clones and omits some. The sample records 2,500,000 or so clones, around 93% being singletons. The chain uses TRBV5-1 and TRBJ2-5, with TRBD1 identical over 7 bases. Input material: naive CD4+ T cells from PBMCs. Stated subset: CD45RA+ positively selected. The TCR sequence derives from a man aged 18 to 35 in good health. Some clones in this sample may be carry-over from other donors' samples. CDR3 DNA: TGCGCCAGCAGCTTAGGGACCCTACAGGGGTCCCTCCAAGAGACCCAGTACTTC. It specifies CASSLGTLQGSLQETQYF.